Sequencing of this T cell receptor beta chain was carried out in a study of T cells after yellow fever vaccination. Study outcomes and limitations: Most primary-vaccination clones recurred post-booster (just under 98% CD4, 85% to 90% CD8).

They built TCR cDNA with 5'RACE template switching, a step that put in a universal primer site and UMIs. One entry per CDR3 protein results from TCRdb running MiXCR on the 5' RACE reads. The sample shows about 630,000 distinct CDR3 sequences, over 9% of them seen only once. Notes on this clonotype: No antigen is known for it.

Per germline, CDR1 SQVTM and CDR2 ANQGSEA. The CDR3 contains 11 residues. V lost 7 bases and J 9 bases, leaving 15 bases between the germline ends. This specimen was PBMCs, taken on the day of the yellow fever booster vaccination. This clonotype was obtained from a man younger than 45 who received the YFV17D yellow fever vaccine. This rearrangement joins TRBV29-1 to TRBJ2-5; unclear D gene. The CDR3 DNA reads as TGCAGCGCCGGGCCTGACCCTGCCCAGTACTTC. It specifies CSAGPDPAQYF.